This section outlines one T cell receptor beta chain sequence together with its context. Antigen: not known. The sample originates from a study of T cells in localized non-small cell lung cancer. Whole-study findings and limits: Among the top 100 tumor clones, a median about 59 appeared in adjacent lung. Because researchers sequenced only one region of the tumor, heterogeneity is still possible. Uninvolved adjacent lung showed higher T cell clonality than tumor. Elevated blood T cell density was associated with longer overall survival.

The CDR3 has 16 residues. The junction had 6 bases not matched to a gene; V was cut back by 0 bases and J by 6 bases. The germline V gene encodes CDR1 LGHNA and CDR2 YSLEER. Repertoires were generated with immunoSEQ multiplex PCR, while TCRdb's copy carries only in-frame clones and drops some. The sample lists 20,000 to 30,000 clones; about four fifths were seen once. V gene TRBV4-3 combines with J gene TRBJ2-3, with TRBD1 matching 10 bases. This TCR derives from a man aged 40-75 years with stage II lung adenocarcinoma. The sample here was PBMCs, taken before any cancer treatment. The CDR3 region has the DNA TGCGCCAGCAGCCAAGACGACAGGGGGCGACTGGATACGCAGTATTTT. As protein: CASSQDDRGRLDTQYF.